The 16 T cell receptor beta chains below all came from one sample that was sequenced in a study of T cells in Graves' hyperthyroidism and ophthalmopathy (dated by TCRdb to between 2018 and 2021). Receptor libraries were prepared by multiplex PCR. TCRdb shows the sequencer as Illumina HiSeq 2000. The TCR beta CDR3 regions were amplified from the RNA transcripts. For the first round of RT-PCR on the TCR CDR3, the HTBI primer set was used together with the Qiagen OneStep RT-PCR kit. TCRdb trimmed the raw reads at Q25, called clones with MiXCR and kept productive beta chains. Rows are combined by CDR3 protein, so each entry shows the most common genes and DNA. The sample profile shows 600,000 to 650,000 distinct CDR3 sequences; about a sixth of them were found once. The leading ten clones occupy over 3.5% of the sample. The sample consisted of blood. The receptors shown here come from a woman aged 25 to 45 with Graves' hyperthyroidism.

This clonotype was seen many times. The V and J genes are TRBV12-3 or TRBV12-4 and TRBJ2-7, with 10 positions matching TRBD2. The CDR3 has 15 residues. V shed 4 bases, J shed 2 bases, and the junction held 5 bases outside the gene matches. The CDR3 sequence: CASSSGLAIPYEQYF. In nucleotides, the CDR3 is TGTGCCAGCAGTTCGGGACTAGCGATCCCCTACGAGCAGTACTTC.

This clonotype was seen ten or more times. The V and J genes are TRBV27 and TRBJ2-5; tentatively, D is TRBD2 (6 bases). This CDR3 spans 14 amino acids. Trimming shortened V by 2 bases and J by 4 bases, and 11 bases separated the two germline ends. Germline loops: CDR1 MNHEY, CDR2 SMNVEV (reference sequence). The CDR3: CASSLRPSAETQYF. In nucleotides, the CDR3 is TGTGCCAGCAGTTTAAGGCCTAGCGCAGAGACCCAGTACTTC.

CDR3 protein: CASSLSGGSNSPLHF. As DNA, the CDR3 is TGTGCCAGCAGCTTGTCCGGAGGGTCTAATTCACCCCTCCACTTT. The J gene is TRBJ1-6, the V gene TRBV5-5; D is uncertain. The CDR3 has 15 residues. In germline, CDR1 is SGHKS, CDR2 YYEKEE (reference sequence). V was pared by 1 base and J by 6 bases, with 11 bases between.

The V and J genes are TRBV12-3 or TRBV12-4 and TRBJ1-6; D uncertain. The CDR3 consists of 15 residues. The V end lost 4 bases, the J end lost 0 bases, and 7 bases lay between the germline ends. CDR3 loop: CASSSHSSYNSPLHF. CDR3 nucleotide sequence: TGTGCCAGCAGTTCTCACAGCTCCTATAATTCACCCCTCCACTTT.

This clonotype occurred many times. The DNA for the CDR3 is TGTGCCAGCAGTGGGGCTAGCGTGGGGCAAGAGACCCAGTACTTC. It yields the protein CASSGASVGQETQYF. V usage is TRBV6-1 and J usage is TRBJ2-5; tentative D call: TRBD2 (6 bases). Germline-derived CDR1 and CDR2 are MNHNS and SASEGT. CDR3 size: 15 residues. V was cut by 4 bases and J by 2 bases, with 14 bases left in between.

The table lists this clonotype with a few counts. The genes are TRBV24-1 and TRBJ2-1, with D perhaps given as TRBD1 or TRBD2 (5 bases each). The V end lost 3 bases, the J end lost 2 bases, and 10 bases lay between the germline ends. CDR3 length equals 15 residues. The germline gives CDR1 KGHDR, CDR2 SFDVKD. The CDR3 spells CATSDPSGPYNEQFF. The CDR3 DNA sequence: TGTGCCACCAGTGATCCCTCGGGACCCTACAATGAGCAGTTCTTC.

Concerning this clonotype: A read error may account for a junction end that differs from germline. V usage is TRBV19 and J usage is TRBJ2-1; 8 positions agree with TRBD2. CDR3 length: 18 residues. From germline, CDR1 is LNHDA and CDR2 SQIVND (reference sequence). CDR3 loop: CPSSTWAPSGLGYNEQFF. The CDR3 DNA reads TGTCCCAGTAGTACCTGGGCCCCTAGCGGGCTGGGCTACAATGAGCAGTTCTTC.

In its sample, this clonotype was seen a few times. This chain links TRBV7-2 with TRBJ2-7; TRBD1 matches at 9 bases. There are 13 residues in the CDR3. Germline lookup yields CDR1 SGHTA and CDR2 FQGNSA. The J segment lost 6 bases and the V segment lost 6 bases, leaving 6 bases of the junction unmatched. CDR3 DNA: TGTGCCAGCAGTTCCCAGGACAGGGGCGAGCAGTACTTC. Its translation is CASSSQDRGEQYF.

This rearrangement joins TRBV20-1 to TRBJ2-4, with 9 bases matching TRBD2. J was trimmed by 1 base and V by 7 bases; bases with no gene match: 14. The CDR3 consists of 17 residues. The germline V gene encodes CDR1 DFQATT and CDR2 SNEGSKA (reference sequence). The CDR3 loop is CSVFASGTLFAKNIQYF. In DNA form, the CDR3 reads TGCAGTGTTTTTGCTAGCGGGACTCTTTTTGCCAAAAACATTCAGTACTTC.

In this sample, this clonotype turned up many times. CDR3 nucleotides: TGTGCCGGGACAGGGTGCCAGCCCCAGCATTTT. This sequence encodes CAGTGCQPQHF. The V gene is TRBV28, the J gene TRBJ1-5, with 9 bases that match TRBD1. CDR1 MDHEN and CDR2 SYDVKM come from the germline V gene. Losses at the gene ends were 11 bases for V and 7 bases for J; bases not matched to a gene: 3. This CDR3 region has 11 residues.

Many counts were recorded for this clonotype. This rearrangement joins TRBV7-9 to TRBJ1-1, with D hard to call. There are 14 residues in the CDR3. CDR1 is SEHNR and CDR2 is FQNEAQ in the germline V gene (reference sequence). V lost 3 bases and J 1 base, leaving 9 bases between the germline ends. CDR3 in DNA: TGTGCCAGCAGCTTGAGGGAGGCGAACACTGAAGCTTTCTTT. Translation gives CASSLREANTEAFF.

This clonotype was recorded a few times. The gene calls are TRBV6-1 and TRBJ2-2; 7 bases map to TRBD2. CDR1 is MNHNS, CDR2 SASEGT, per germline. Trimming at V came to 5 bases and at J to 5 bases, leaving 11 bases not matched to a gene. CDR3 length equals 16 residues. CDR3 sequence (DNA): TGTGCCAGCAGTCCCTGGCTAGCGGAGCTAACCGGGGAGCTGTTTTTT. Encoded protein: CASSPWLAELTGELFF.

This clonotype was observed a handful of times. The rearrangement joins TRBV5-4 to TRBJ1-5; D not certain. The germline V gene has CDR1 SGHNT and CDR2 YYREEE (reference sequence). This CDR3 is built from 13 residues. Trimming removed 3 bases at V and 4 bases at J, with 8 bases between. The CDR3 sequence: CASSSGLNQPQHF. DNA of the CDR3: TGTGCCAGCAGCTCCGGGCTTAATCAGCCCCAGCATTTT.

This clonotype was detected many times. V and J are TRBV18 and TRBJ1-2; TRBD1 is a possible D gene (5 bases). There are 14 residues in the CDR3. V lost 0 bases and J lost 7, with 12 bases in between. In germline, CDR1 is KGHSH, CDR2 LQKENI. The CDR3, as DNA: TGTGCCAGCTCACCACCGGCTCAGGGAACTGGCTACACCTTC. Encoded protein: CASSPPAQGTGYTF.

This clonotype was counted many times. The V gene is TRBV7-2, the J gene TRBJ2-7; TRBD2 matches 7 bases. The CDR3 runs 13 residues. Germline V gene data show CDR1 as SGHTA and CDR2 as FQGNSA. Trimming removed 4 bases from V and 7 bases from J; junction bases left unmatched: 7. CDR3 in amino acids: CASSSTSAWEQYF. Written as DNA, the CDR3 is TGTGCCAGCAGCTCCACTAGCGCCTGGGAGCAGTACTTC.

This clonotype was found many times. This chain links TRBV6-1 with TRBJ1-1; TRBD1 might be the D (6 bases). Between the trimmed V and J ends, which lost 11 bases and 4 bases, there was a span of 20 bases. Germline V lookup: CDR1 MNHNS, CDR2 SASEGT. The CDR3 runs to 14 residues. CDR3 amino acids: CAGAIGGRGTEAFF. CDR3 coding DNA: TGTGCCGGGGCCATTGGGGGGCGGGGCACTGAAGCTTTCTTT.